The clone carrying this T cell receptor (beta chain) was seen repeatedly, ten times or more. The entry originates in a study of response to subunit inactivated influenza vaccine. This CDR3 has 15 residues. V was clipped by 6 bases and J by 7 bases; unmatched bases: 10. TCRdb redid the calling of the RT-PCR reads with MiXCR, one entry per CDR3 protein. The profile covers around 200,000 distinct CDR3 sequences, with around 9% appearing a single time and roughly 10% taken by the ten largest. The sample in question was non-naive T cells sorted from PBMCs, obtained on the day of vaccination. This TCR came from a man between 50 and 59 years old who received an inactivated influenza vaccine. The J gene is TRBJ1-5, the V gene TRBV12-3 or TRBV12-4, with 9 bases aligning to TRBD1. CDR3 in DNA: TGTGCCAGCAGGCGAACAGGGGGCCTTTTGCAGCCCCAGCATTTT. Encoded protein: CASRRTGGLLQPQHF.